This T cell receptor (beta chain) was profiled in a study of regulatory T cells in long-lasting Graves disease. In building TCR beta libraries, iRepertoire HTBI primers were used together with Arm-PCR of CDR3 regions. TCRdb re-derived calls from the multiplex PCR reads in MiXCR, one entry per CDR3 protein. The sample records roughly 220,000 distinct CDR3 sequences, approximately 20% being singletons. This clonotype was observed at least ten times. Time point given: newly diagnosed GD, antithyroid drugs for less than 3 months. The TCR library was made from RNA that had been extracted from PBMCs in TRIzol. This CDR3 contains 15 residues. Germline V CDR1 and CDR2: LNHDA, SQIVND (reference sequence). Unmatched junction bases numbered 8, after V lost 5 bases and J lost 4 bases.

This rearrangement joins TRBV19 to TRBJ1-1; 9 nucleotides line up with TRBD1. Source: peripheral blood mononuclear cells (PBMCs), taken at new diagnosis, from a patient treated with antithyroid drugs. This TCR came from a female donor with Graves disease. The CDR3 region has the DNA TGTGCCAGTAGTCTCCCGGACAGGGGAGGCACTGAAGCTTTCTTT. Amino acids: CASSLPDRGGTEAFF.